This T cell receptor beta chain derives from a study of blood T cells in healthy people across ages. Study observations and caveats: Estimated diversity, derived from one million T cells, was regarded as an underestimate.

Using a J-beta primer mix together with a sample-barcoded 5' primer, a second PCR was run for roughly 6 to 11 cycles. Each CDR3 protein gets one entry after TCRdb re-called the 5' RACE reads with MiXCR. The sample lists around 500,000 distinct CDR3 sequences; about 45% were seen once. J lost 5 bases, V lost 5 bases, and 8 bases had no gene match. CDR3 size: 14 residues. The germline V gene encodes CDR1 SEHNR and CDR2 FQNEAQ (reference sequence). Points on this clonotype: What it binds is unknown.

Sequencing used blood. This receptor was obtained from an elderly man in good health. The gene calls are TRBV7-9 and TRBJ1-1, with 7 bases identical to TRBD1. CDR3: CASSGKTGMTEAFF. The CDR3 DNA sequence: TGTGCCAGCAGCGGGAAGACAGGGATGACTGAAGCTTTCTTT.